This T cell receptor beta chain was profiled in a study of STAT5B mutations in CD4+ large granular lymphocyte leukemia. Study-level results: Main leukemic clonotypes were patient-specific, but approximately 25% appeared at low frequency elsewhere. Higher CD4+ than CD8+ T-LGLL clonality might reflect small sample size.

Sequencing was performed with immunoSEQ multiplex PCR; in TCRdb, only in-frame clones are kept and a portion is missing. The sample carries under 35,000 clones, around four fifths recorded once. As to this clone: What it recognizes is unknown. The junction and the germline gene differ at one end; a read error may be behind it.

This receptor was obtained from a human donor in good health. The sample consisted of CD4+ T cells from blood buffy coats.

The CDR3 loop is CASSEGTRAEIQYF. CDR3 in DNA: TGTGCCAGCAGTGAAGGGACTAGGGCGGAGATCCAGTACTTC. The V gene is TRBV2, the J gene TRBJ2-5; the match to TRBD2 covers 7 bases. Germline V gene data show CDR1 as SNHLY and CDR2 as FYNNEI. This CDR3 spans 14 amino acids.